A single sample is the source of the 32 T cell receptor beta chains below, sequenced in a study of shared clonotypes between healthy human individuals. Profiled with immunoSEQ multiplex PCR; TCRdb holds only in-frame clones, not every one. The sample includes under 2.5 million clones, around 93% of them seen just once. The source material was naive CD4+ T cells from PBMCs. Subset: CD45RA+ positively selected. The source is a man younger than 35 in good health. Some clones in this sample may be carry-over from other donors' samples.

The rearrangement joins TRBV27 to TRBJ2-7; no reliable D call. V was trimmed by 8 bases and J by 2 bases, leaving 13 bases between them. The germline CDR1 and CDR2 sequences are MNHEY and SMNVEV (reference sequence). The CDR3 sequence is 13 residues long. This CDR3 reads CASRQAAAYEQYF. Here the CDR3 DNA reads TGTGCCAGCCGTCAGGCTGCGGCCTACGAGCAGTACTTC.

The chain joins TRBV7-2 to TRBJ2-7; TRBD2 matches 10 bases. V was clipped by 2 bases and J by 7 bases; unmatched bases: 11. This CDR3 spans 16 amino acids. CDR1 and CDR2 from the germline V gene are SGHTA and FQGNSA. For the CDR3, the DNA is TGTGCCAGCAGCTTATGGGGGCTAGCGGGAGCTGAAGAGCAGTACTTC. It specifies CASSLWGLAGAEEQYF.

This chain links TRBV27 with TRBJ2-3, with 12 bases that match TRBD2. Germline CDR1 reads MNHEY; CDR2 reads SMNVEV (reference sequence). With 5 bases clipped from V and 1 base from J, the junction kept 13 bases outside the gene matches. The CDR3 covers 19 residues. CDR3 DNA: TGTGCCAGCAGTCCGAGGACTAGCGGGGTCTCTCGAGGCACAGATACGCAGTATTTT. It translates to CASSPRTSGVSRGTDTQYF.

A single count supports this clone. The J gene is TRBJ2-1, the V gene TRBV27; 9 positions agree with TRBD2. After removal of 2 bases from V and 6 bases from J, the junction contained 11 bases not matched to a gene. In germline, CDR1 is MNHEY, CDR2 SMNVEV (reference sequence). This CDR3 spans 17 amino acids. The CDR3 nucleotides are TGTGCCAGCAGTTTAGGCTCCCGGACTAGCGATTCCAATGAGCAGTTCTTC. Its translation: CASSLGSRTSDSNEQFF.

The chain carries TRBV14 and TRBJ1-2; 7 bases line up with TRBD1. This CDR3 is 17 amino acids long. Germline lookup yields CDR1 SGHDN and CDR2 FVKESK. V trimming: 1 base; J trimming: 1 base; junction bases outside the gene matches: 9. This CDR3 is CASSQALGQRINYGYTF. CDR3 coding DNA: TGTGCCAGCAGCCAAGCCTTGGGACAGCGGATTAACTATGGCTACACCTTC. Full variable domain (rest looked up from reference TRBV14 and TRBJ1-2): EAGVTQFPSHSVIEKGQTVTLRCDPISGHDNLYWYRRVMGKEIKFLLHFVKESKQDESGMPNNRFLAERTGGTYSTLKVQPAELEDSGVYFCASSQALGQRINYGYTFGSGTRLTVV.

The rearrangement uses TRBV7-6 and TRBJ2-7; D is perhaps TRBD2 (6 bases). Trimming removed 0 bases at V and 4 bases at J, with 13 bases between. CDR1 is SGHVS and CDR2 is FNYEAQ in the germline V gene. The CDR3 has 15 residues. CDR3 in DNA: TGTGCCAGCAGCTTAGCGTCGGGACTCACTTACGAGCAGTACTTC. The encoded protein is CASSLASGLTYEQYF.

The chain couples TRBV5-4 to TRBJ2-5; 7 bases fit TRBD2. Germline V gives CDR1 SGHNT, CDR2 YYREEE (reference sequence). V lost 4 bases to trimming and J lost 2 bases; unmatched junction nucleotides: 8. The CDR3 spans 15 residues. CDR3 nucleotides: TGTGCCAGCAGCAAAGGACGGGGGGATCAAGAGACCCAGTACTTC. It codes for CASSKGRGDQETQYF. Complete variable domain (other parts from reference TRBV5-4 and TRBJ2-5): ETGVTQSPTHLIKTRGQQVTLRCSSQSGHNTVSWYQQALGQGPQFIFQYYREEENGRGNFPPRFSGLQFPNYSSELNVNALELDDSALYLCASSKGRGDQETQYFGPGTRLLVL.

The chain employs TRBV7-9 and TRBJ1-1; TRBD1 is a possible D gene (5 bases). The CDR3 contains 14 residues. Trimming pared 0 bases from V and 3 bases from J, leaving 8 bases between. The germline V gene has CDR1 SEHNR and CDR2 FQNEAQ (reference sequence). CDR3 loop: CASSLASGHTEAFF. The CDR3, as DNA: TGTGCCAGCAGCTTAGCATCAGGGCACACTGAAGCTTTCTTT.

The sample holds one count of this clone. J is TRBJ1-2 and V is TRBV21-1. TRBV21-1 is a documented pseudogene. This CDR3 is built from 9 residues. CDR3 in amino acids: CAGKNGYTF. The CDR3 DNA sequence: TGTGCCGGCAAAAATGGCTACACCTTC.

The chain has TRBV7-9 and TRBJ1-1, with TRBD1 identical over 7 bases. CDR1 and CDR2 from the germline V gene are SEHNR and FQNEAQ (reference sequence). The CDR3 is 13 residues long. V lost 6 bases, J lost 3 bases, and 4 bases stayed unmatched. Written as DNA, the CDR3 is TGTGCCAGCAGACCTACAGGGGACACTGAAGCTTTCTTT. Its protein is CASRPTGDTEAFF.

The rearrangement joins TRBV27 to TRBJ2-1, with 14 bases that match TRBD2. Germline assignment: CDR1 MNHEY and CDR2 SMNVEV (reference sequence). The CDR3 contains 17 residues. V was pared by 1 base and J by 8 bases, with 7 bases of the junction left unmatched. The CDR3 region has the DNA TGTGCCAGCAGTTTATTGGGACGGACTAGCGGGAGGCATGAGCAGTTCTTC. It is translated as CASSLLGRTSGRHEQFF.

The rearrangement uses TRBV9 and TRBJ2-3; D gene uncertain. The V end was cut by 2 bases, the J end by 0 bases, with 10 bases between. Germline CDR1 is SGDLS and CDR2 is YYNGEE. CDR3 size: 15 residues. The CDR3 region has the DNA TGTGCCAGCAGCGTCCAAGCGACCAGCACAGATACGCAGTATTTT. It yields the protein CASSVQATSTDTQYF.

The rearrangement joins TRBV29-1 to TRBJ2-1; D remains ambiguous. The CDR3 runs to 16 residues. V was trimmed by 6 bases and J by 0 bases, leaving 18 bases between them. The germline CDR1 and CDR2 sequences are SQVTM and ANQGSEA. Written as DNA, the CDR3 is TGCAGCGTCGTCCCCCCCGGAGCGAGCTCCTACAATGAGCAGTTCTTC. Its translation is CSVVPPGASSYNEQFF.

The genes are TRBV6-1 and TRBJ1-3, with D maybe TRBD1 (6 bases). Germline V gene lookup returns CDR1 MNHNS and CDR2 SASEGT. The length of the CDR3 is 12 residues. Trimming stripped 8 bases from V and 5 bases from J, with 10 bases between. The CDR3, as DNA: TGTGCCAGCGGGGGGGCGCGAAACACCATATATTTT. Translated: CASGGARNTIYF.

The chain recombines TRBV19 with TRBJ1-5; the D gene is possibly TRBD1 (6 bases). Trimming stripped 4 bases from V and 1 base from J, with 11 bases between. Germline V gene data show CDR1 as LNHDA and CDR2 as SQIVND (reference sequence). The CDR3 is made up of 15 amino acids. CDR3 DNA: TGTGCCAGTAGTACCAGGGGAGGCAGCAATCAGCCCCAGCATTTT. Translation: CASSTRGGSNQPQHF.

This clone was detected only a few times. The rearrangement links TRBV29-1 to TRBJ1-1; 7 bases are a match to TRBD1. This CDR3 contains 13 residues. Germline trimming cut 7 bases from V and 5 bases from J; bases unmatched to any gene: 10. Germline lookup yields CDR1 SQVTM and CDR2 ANQGSEA. The CDR3 protein is CSGADRVETEAFF. The CDR3 coding sequence is TGCAGCGGAGCCGACAGGGTCGAGACTGAAGCTTTCTTT.

The chain couples TRBV12-5 to TRBJ2-1; 8 bases fit TRBD2. The CDR3 is 18 residues long. Losses at the gene ends were 0 bases for V and 1 base for J; bases not matched to a gene: 8. The V gene's germline CDR1 is LGHNT and CDR2 FRNRAP. CDR3 protein: CASGLVPIAGPSYNEQFF. CDR3 in DNA: TGTGCTAGTGGTTTGGTCCCGATAGCGGGGCCTTCCTACAATGAGCAGTTCTTC.

The V call is TRBV7-2, the J call TRBJ2-7; 10 bases line up with TRBD1. Germline assignment: CDR1 SGHTA and CDR2 FQGNSA. There are 17 residues in the CDR3. Trimming removed 1 base from V and 7 bases from J; junction bases left unmatched: 13. In DNA, the CDR3 is TGTGCCAGCAGCTTAGAACGGGGGGGACAGGGGACGCGGGAGCAGTACTTC. Protein: CASSLERGGQGTREQYF. The whole variable domain, remainder taken from reference TRBV7-2 and TRBJ2-7, is GAGVSQSPSNKVTEKGKDVELRCDPISGHTALYWYRQSLGQGLEFLIYFQGNSAPDKSGLPSDRFSAERTGGSVSTLTIQRTQQEDSAVYLCASSLERGGQGTREQYFGPGTRLTVT.

The chain uses TRBV10-3 and TRBJ1-4; the D gene is possibly TRBD1 (5 bases). CDR1 is ENHRY, CDR2 SYGVKD, per germline. This CDR3 is 14 amino acids long. The V and J ends lost 8 bases and 7 bases respectively, with 17 bases between them. The CDR3 region is CAIGRRDLREKLFF. The DNA of the CDR3 is TGTGCCATCGGCCGACGGGACCTTCGTGAAAAACTGTTTTTT.

This chain links TRBV10-3 with TRBJ1-1, with D uncertain. The CDR3 loop spans 14 amino acids. Trimming removed 6 bases from V and 1 base from J, with 12 bases in between. The germline V gene encodes CDR1 ENHRY and CDR2 SYGVKD. CDR3 sequence: CAISQVAGNTEAFF. The CDR3 region has the DNA TGTGCCATCAGCCAGGTGGCGGGGAACACTGAAGCTTTCTTT.

The chain joins TRBV5-6 to TRBJ2-1, with 10 bases aligning to TRBD2. Germline CDR1 is SGHDT and CDR2 is YYEEEE. The CDR3 spans 14 residues. The ends lost 6 bases at V and 9 bases at J; junction bases unmatched: 9. This chain's CDR3 is CASISGRLLGEQFF. In nucleotides, the CDR3 is TGTGCCAGCATTAGCGGGAGGCTCCTGGGTGAGCAGTTCTTC.

The rearrangement uses TRBV28 and TRBJ1-1, with a weak D call TRBD1 (6 bases). CDR3 length: 16 amino acids. Trimming took 3 bases from V and 3 from J, leaving 17 bases between them. Germline CDR1 is MDHEN and CDR2 is SYDVKM. The DNA of the CDR3 is TGTGCCAGCAGTTTGGGGACACAGTATGGGGACACTGAAGCTTTCTTT. This encodes CASSLGTQYGDTEAFF.

The chain couples TRBV29-1 to TRBJ2-1; weak D call: TRBD1 (6 bases). Trimming stripped 4 bases from V and 9 bases from J, with 22 bases between. The CDR3 covers 15 residues. Germline V gene data show CDR1 as SQVTM and CDR2 as ANQGSEA. In DNA, the CDR3 is TGCAGCGTTGGTGTTTTGGGACATCTCTTCGGTGAGCAGTTCTTC. As protein: CSVGVLGHLFGEQFF.

This chain connects TRBV7-9 to TRBJ1-5; no reliable D call. CDR1 and CDR2 (germline): SEHNR, FQNEAQ (reference sequence). CDR3 length: 14 residues. With 1 base removed from V and 2 bases from J, the gap between germline ends came to 6 bases. The DNA for the CDR3 is TGTGCCAGCAGCTTAGTAGAGGGCAATCAGCCCCAGCATTTT. Translation: CASSLVEGNQPQHF.

V gene TRBV2 combines with J gene TRBJ2-3; the D is unclear. V lost 10 bases and J lost 6, with 14 bases in between. Germline-derived CDR1 and CDR2 are SNHLY and FYNNEI. The CDR3 has 12 residues. CDR3: CATALRSDTQYF. Written as DNA, the CDR3 is TGTGCCACCGCCTTGAGGTCGGATACGCAGTATTTT.

This chain uses TRBV5-1 with TRBJ2-6, with a weak D call TRBD1 (5 bases). V lost 0 bases and J lost 3, with 10 bases in between. This CDR3 comprises 16 residues. The germline gives CDR1 SGHRS, CDR2 YFSETQ. In DNA, the CDR3 is TGCGCCAGCAGCTTGGTGTCAGGGATTGGGGCCAACGTCCTGACTTTC. It is translated as CASSLVSGIGANVLTF.

The chain combines TRBV9 with TRBJ2-3; 10 bases map to TRBD2. Germline CDR1 is SGDLS and CDR2 is YYNGEE. The trim removed 3 bases at V and 9 bases at J, leaving 4 bases unmatched. This CDR3 spans 13 amino acids. The CDR3 region is CASSGLAGVTQYF. The CDR3 nucleotides are TGTGCCAGCAGCGGCCTAGCGGGAGTCACGCAGTATTTT.

Concerning this clone itself: Other DNA sequences in the same sample also yield this CDR3. The chain carries TRBV2 and TRBJ2-7; 14 bases match TRBD2. CDR1 is SNHLY, CDR2 FYNNEI, per germline. The CDR3 runs 15 residues. V lost 3 bases and J lost 2; bases outside the gene matches: 0. The CDR3, as DNA: TGTGCCAGCAGTGAGGGACTAGCGGGAGCCTACGAGCAGTACTTC. Residues: CASSEGLAGAYEQYF.

This clone was seen a handful of times. The chain recombines TRBV7-9 with TRBJ1-3; D is uncertain. The CDR3 runs 13 residues. In germline, CDR1 is SEHNR, CDR2 FQNEAQ (reference sequence). Trimming pared 5 bases from V and 3 bases from J, leaving 8 bases between. The CDR3 DNA follows: TGTGCCAGCAGCCCCACTTTTGGAAACACCATATATTTT. The encoded protein is CASSPTFGNTIYF. The entire variable domain, with the rest obtained from reference TRBV7-9 and TRBJ1-3, is as follows: DTGVSQNPRHKITKRGQNVTFRCDPISEHNRLYWYRQTLGQGPEFLTYFQNEAQLEKSRLLSDRFSAERPKGSFSTLEIQRTEQGDSAMYLCASSPTFGNTIYFGEGSWLTVV.

This clone was counted a single time. The chain joins TRBV7-2 to TRBJ2-3; no definite D call. This CDR3 comprises 11 residues. Trimming pared 2 bases from V and 8 bases from J, leaving 5 bases between. The germline gives CDR1 SGHTA, CDR2 FQGNSA. CDR3: CASSLQATQYF. The DNA of the CDR3 is TGTGCCAGCAGCTTACAGGCTACGCAGTATTTT.

This chain links TRBV28 with TRBJ2-7; D might be TRBD2 (7 bases). The CDR3 is 14 amino acids. V lost 6 bases and J 6 bases, leaving 18 bases between the germline ends. Germline loops: CDR1 MDHEN, CDR2 SYDVKM. DNA for the CDR3: TGTGCCAGCAGCCAGGCGGGGGCGGCATCCGAGCAGTACTTC. Amino acids: CASSQAGAASEQYF.

The chain couples TRBV7-9 to TRBJ2-7; 10 nucleotides match TRBD2. The CDR3 is 13 amino acids. The trim removed 7 bases at V and 4 bases at J, leaving 4 bases unmatched. The germline V gene has CDR1 SEHNR and CDR2 FQNEAQ (reference sequence). The CDR3 protein is CASTGLATYEQYF. The CDR3 nucleotides read TGTGCCAGCACGGGACTAGCGACTTACGAGCAGTACTTC.